In this sample, the clone carrying this TCR beta chain turned up a few times. Its matching antigen is unknown. Sorting from PBMCs produced CD4+ and CD8+ T cells. V was pared by 5 bases and J by 1 base, with 12 bases between. The CDR3 sequence is 14 residues long. Germline V gene data show CDR1 as SNHLY and CDR2 as FYNNEI. This record belongs to a study of CD8+ T cells in alopecia areata. General study points: Higher clonality and more expanded CD8+ clones appeared in lesional than normal scalp. In scalp samples, resident alphabeta T cells of normal skin are also sequenced. Unlike in mice, where it was clearer, TCR sharing across patients was less clear, possibly HLA-related.

cDNA reverse transcribed from extracted RNA served as the sequencing template. Libraries were prepared by immunoSEQ multiplex PCR; TCRdb keeps only in-frame clonotypes and omits some of them. The top ten hold approximately 4.9% of the sample, which has around 210,000 clones, 45% to 70% seen once. This receptor was identified in a human donor in good health. Sample: CD8+ T cells sorted from blood. This rearrangement joins TRBV2 to TRBJ2-7; D is possibly TRBD1 or TRBD2 (5 bases each). The CDR3, as DNA: TGTGCCAGCAGTCCCGGGACGGGATCCTACGAGCAGTACTTC. Amino acid sequence: CASSPGTGSYEQYF. The whole variable domain, remainder taken from reference TRBV2 and TRBJ2-7, is EPEVTQTPSHQVTQMGQEVILRCVPISNHLYFYWYRQILGQKVEFLVSFYNNEISEKSEIFDDQFSVERPDGSNFTLKIRSTKLEDSAMYFCASSPGTGSYEQYFGPGTRLTVT.